The 10 T cell receptor beta chains given below trace back to one sample, sequenced in a study of shared clonotypes between healthy human individuals. The repertoire was sequenced with immunoSEQ multiplex PCR; TCRdb's copy has only in-frame clones and lacks some. Here the sample spans 950,000 to 1,300,000 clones, about 75% being singletons. Specimen: memory CD4+ T cells sorted from blood. Subset: CD45RA-negative fraction. Source of these receptors: a man aged 18 to 35 in good health.

This clone has just one count. The rearrangement links TRBV28 to TRBJ1-2; perhaps TRBD1 as D (5 bases). Germline lookup yields CDR1 MDHEN and CDR2 SYDVKM. Trimming shortened V by 5 bases and J by 2 bases, and 12 bases separated the two germline ends. The CDR3 is 14 residues long. CDR3: CASSRSRDNYGYTF. The CDR3 DNA reads TGTGCCAGCAGTCGCTCCCGGGACAACTATGGCTACACCTTC.

J is TRBJ2-1 and V is TRBV29-1; the D gene is possibly TRBD1 (5 bases). Trimming shortened V by 4 bases and J by 7 bases, and 20 bases separated the two germline ends. The germline gives CDR1 SQVTM, CDR2 ANQGSEA. The CDR3 spans 15 residues. The CDR3 loop reads CSVAPAISKGNEQFF. DNA for the CDR3: TGCAGCGTTGCACCGGCAATATCGAAGGGGAATGAGCAGTTCTTC.

The chain recombines TRBV13 with TRBJ2-3; D may match TRBD1 or TRBD2 (5 bases each). Germline V gene lookup returns CDR1 PRHDT and CDR2 FYEKMQ (reference sequence). V gave up 4 bases and J gave up 2 bases, with 13 bases separating them. The CDR3 length is 15 residues. The CDR3 sequence is CASSYEGTPTDTQYF. The CDR3 nucleotides read TGTGCCAGCAGCTACGAGGGGACCCCCACAGATACGCAGTATTTT.

CDR3 residues: CASSVGLAGFETQYF. Here the CDR3 DNA reads TGTGCCAGCAGCGTAGGACTAGCGGGCTTCGAGACCCAGTACTTC. The chain recombines TRBV9 with TRBJ2-5; TRBD2 matches 10 bases. The V gene's germline CDR1 is SGDLS and CDR2 YYNGEE. The CDR3 consists of 15 residues. Trimming at V came to 0 bases and at J to 5 bases, leaving 4 bases not matched to a gene.

The chain uses TRBV5-1 and TRBJ2-5, with D perhaps being TRBD1 or TRBD2 (7 bases each). CDR1 is SGHRS, CDR2 YFSETQ, per germline. This CDR3 is 16 amino acids long. V lost 4 bases, J lost 4 bases, and 20 bases lay in between. CDR3 nucleotide sequence: TGCGCCAGCAGCCCCCCGCAGGGAGGGGGCGGAGAGACCCAGTACTTC. The encoded protein is CASSPPQGGGGETQYF.

This sequence joins TRBV25-1 and TRBJ1-2, with D perhaps matching TRBD1 (5 bases). The CDR3 length is 14 residues. Germline-derived CDR1 and CDR2 are MGHDK and SYGVNS. Deletions cut 6 bases from V and 4 bases from J, with 15 bases between. CDR3 in DNA: TGTGCCAGCAGCCCAACAGGTCTCCTCTATGGCTACACCTTC. Translated: CASSPTGLLYGYTF.

This clone was observed a few times. This sample also contains other DNA sequences that code for the same CDR3. The CDR3 coding sequence is TGTGCCAGCAGCTCAGGGTTACAAGAGACCCAGTACTTC. It translates to CASSSGLQETQYF. The V gene is TRBV11-2, the J gene TRBJ2-5; possible D gene TRBD1, 5 bases. This CDR3 has 13 amino acids. Germline assignment: CDR1 SGHAT and CDR2 FQNNGV. Trimming shortened V by 4 bases and J by 2 bases, and 8 bases separated the two germline ends.

The V and J genes are TRBV2 and TRBJ2-5, with 11 bases identical to TRBD2. CDR3 size: 15 residues. The ends lost 6 bases at V and 2 bases at J; junction bases unmatched: 5. Per the germline V gene, CDR1 is SNHLY and CDR2 is FYNNEI. CDR3: CASSVIAGGQETQYF. The CDR3 DNA reads as TGTGCCAGCAGCGTTATAGCGGGGGGGCAAGAGACCCAGTACTTC.

This clone was observed a handful of times. This rearrangement joins TRBV19 to TRBJ2-2; a possible D gene is TRBD2 (5 bases). V was pared by 1 base and J by 6 bases, with 12 bases between. Germline-derived CDR1 and CDR2 are LNHDA and SQIVND (reference sequence). CDR3 length: 15 residues. CDR3: CASSIGRLVAGELFF. The CDR3 nucleotides are TGTGCCAGTAGTATAGGGAGGCTAGTCGCCGGGGAGCTGTTTTTT. Complete variable domain (other parts from reference TRBV19 and TRBJ2-2): DGGITQSPKYLFRKEGQNVTLSCEQNLNHDAMYWYRQDPGQGLRLIYYSQIVNDFQKGDIAEGYSVSREKKESFPLTVTSAQKNPTAFYLCASSIGRLVAGELFFGEGSRLTVL.

This clone has a handful of counts. This chain joins TRBV2 and TRBJ1-1, with D perhaps matching TRBD1 (5 bases). Germline V gene data show CDR1 as SNHLY and CDR2 as FYNNEI. The V and J ends lost 8 bases and 0 bases respectively, with 19 bases between them. The CDR3 runs 16 residues. CDR3 region: CASHGDGAPMNTEAFF. CDR3 nucleotide sequence: TGTGCCAGCCATGGGGACGGCGCACCTATGAACACTGAAGCTTTCTTT.